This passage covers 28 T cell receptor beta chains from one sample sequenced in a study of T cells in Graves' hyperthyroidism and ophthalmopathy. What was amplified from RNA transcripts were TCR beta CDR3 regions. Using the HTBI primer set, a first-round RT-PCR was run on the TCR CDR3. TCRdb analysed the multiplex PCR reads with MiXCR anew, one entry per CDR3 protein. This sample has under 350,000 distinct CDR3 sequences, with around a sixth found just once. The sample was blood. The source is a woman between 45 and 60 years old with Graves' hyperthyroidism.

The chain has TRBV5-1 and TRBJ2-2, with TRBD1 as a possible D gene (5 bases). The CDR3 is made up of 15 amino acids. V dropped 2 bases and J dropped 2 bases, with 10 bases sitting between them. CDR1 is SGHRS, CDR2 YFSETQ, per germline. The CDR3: CASSFDRPNTGELFF. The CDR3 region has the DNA TGCGCCAGCAGCTTTGACAGACCTAACACCGGGGAGCTGTTTTTT.

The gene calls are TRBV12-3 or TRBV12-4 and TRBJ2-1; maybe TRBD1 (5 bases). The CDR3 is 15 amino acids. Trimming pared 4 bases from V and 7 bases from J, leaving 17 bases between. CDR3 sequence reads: CASSSDRPFWNEQFF. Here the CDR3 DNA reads TGTGCCAGCAGTTCCGACAGACCTTTTTGGAATGAGCAGTTCTTC.

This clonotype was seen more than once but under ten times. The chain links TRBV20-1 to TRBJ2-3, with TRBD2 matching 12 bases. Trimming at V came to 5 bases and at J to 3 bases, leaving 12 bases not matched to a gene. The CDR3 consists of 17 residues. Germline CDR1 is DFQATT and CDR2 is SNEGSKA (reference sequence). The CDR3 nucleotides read TGCAGTGCTCGGCCTAGCGGGAGGGCCGATGGGACAGATACGCAGTATTTT. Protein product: CSARPSGRADGTDTQYF.

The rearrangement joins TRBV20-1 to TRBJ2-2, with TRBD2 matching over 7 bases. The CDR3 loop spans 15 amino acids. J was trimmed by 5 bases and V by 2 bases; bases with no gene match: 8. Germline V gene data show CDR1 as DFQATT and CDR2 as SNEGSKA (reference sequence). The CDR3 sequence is CSARNPERDTGELFF. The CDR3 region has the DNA TGCAGTGCTAGAAACCCCGAGCGGGATACCGGGGAGCTGTTTTTT.

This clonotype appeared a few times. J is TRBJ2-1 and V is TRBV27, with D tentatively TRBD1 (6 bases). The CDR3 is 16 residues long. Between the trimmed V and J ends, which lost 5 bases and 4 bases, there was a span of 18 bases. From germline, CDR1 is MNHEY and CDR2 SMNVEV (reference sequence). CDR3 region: CASSVFSGAAYNEQFF. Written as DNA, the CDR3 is TGTGCCAGCAGTGTCTTTTCAGGGGCGGCTTACAATGAGCAGTTCTTC.

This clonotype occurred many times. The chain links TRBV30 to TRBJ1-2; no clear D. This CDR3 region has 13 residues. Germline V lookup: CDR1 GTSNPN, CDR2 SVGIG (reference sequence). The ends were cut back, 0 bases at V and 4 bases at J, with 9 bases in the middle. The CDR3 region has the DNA TGTGCCTGGAGTGTCCAGGCCGCCTATGGCTACACCTTC. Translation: CAWSVQAAYGYTF.

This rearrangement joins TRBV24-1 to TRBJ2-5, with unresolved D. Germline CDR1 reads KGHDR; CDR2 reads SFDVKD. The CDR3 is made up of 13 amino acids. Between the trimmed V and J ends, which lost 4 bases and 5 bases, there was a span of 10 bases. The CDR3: CATSDPPLETQYF. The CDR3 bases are TGTGCCACCAGTGACCCTCCTCTTGAGACCCAGTACTTC.

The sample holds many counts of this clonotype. The CDR3 DNA sequence: TGTGCCAGCAGTTTCTCGAAGGCTGAAGCTTTCTTT. Encoded protein: CASSFSKAEAFF. The genes are TRBV2 and TRBJ1-1; D unresolved. With 5 bases removed from V and 6 bases from J, the gap between germline ends came to 10 bases. The CDR3 spans 12 residues. The germline gives CDR1 SNHLY, CDR2 FYNNEI.

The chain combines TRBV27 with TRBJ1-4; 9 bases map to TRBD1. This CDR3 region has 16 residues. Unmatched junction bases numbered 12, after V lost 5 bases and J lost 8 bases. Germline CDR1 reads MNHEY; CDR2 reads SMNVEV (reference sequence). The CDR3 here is CASSPSFGTGLEKLFF. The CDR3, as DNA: TGTGCCAGCAGTCCAAGTTTCGGGACAGGGTTGGAAAAACTGTTTTTT.

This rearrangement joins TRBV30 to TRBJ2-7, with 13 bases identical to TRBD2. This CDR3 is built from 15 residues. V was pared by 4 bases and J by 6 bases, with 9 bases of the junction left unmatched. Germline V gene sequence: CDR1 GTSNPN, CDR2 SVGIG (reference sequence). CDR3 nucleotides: TGTGCCTGGAAACTAGCGGGAGGGTTGCGGGGCGAGCAGTACTTC. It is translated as CAWKLAGGLRGEQYF.

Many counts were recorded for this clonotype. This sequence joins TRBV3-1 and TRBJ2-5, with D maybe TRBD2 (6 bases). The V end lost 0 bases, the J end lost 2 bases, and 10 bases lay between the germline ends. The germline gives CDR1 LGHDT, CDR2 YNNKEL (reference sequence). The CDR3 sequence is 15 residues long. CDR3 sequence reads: CASSQDPSGQETQYF. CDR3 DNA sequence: TGTGCCAGCAGCCAAGATCCCAGCGGGCAAGAGACCCAGTACTTC.

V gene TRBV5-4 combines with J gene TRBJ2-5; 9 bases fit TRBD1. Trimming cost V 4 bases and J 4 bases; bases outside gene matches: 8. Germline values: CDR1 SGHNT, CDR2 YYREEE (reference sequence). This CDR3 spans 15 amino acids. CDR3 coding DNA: TGTGCCAGCAGCCGCTGGGACAGGGTCGTAGAGACCCAGTACTTC. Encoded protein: CASSRWDRVVETQYF. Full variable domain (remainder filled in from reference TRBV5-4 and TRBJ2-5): ETGVTQSPTHLIKTRGQQVTLRCSSQSGHNTVSWYQQALGQGPQFIFQYYREEENGRGNFPPRFSGLQFPNYSSELNVNALELDDSALYLCASSRWDRVVETQYFGPGTRLLVL.

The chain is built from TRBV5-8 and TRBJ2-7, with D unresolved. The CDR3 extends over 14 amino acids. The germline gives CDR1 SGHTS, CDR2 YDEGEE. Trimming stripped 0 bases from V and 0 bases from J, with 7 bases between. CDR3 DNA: TGTGCCAGCAGCTTGGAGACGTACTCCTACGAGCAGTACTTC. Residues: CASSLETYSYEQYF.

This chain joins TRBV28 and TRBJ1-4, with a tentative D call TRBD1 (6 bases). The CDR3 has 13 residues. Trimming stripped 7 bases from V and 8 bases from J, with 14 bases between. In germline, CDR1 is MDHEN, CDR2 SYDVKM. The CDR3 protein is CASTGGRGEKLFF. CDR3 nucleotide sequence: TGTGCCAGCACGGGGGGAAGGGGGGAAAAACTGTTTTTT.

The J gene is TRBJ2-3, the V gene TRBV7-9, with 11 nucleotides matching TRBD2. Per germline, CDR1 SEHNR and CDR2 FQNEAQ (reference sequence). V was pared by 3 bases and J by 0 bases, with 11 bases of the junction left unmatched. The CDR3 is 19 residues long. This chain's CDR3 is CASSLGRLAGQMSTDTQYF. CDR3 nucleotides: TGTGCCAGCAGCTTGGGGAGACTAGCGGGGCAGATGAGCACAGATACGCAGTATTTT.

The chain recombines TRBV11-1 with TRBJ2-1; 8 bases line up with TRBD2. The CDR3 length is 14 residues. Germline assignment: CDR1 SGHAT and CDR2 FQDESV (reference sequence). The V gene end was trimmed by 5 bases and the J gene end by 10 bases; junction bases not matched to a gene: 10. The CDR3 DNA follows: TGTGCCAGCAGCCCTCCGGGAAAGCGGGGGGAGCAGTTCTTC. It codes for CASSPPGKRGEQFF.

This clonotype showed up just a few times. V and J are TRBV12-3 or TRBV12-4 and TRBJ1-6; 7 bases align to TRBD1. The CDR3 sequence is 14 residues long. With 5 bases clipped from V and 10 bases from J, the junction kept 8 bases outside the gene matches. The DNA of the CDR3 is TGTGCCAGCAGTCTACAGGGGATTTGGTCACCCCTCCACTTT. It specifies CASSLQGIWSPLHF.

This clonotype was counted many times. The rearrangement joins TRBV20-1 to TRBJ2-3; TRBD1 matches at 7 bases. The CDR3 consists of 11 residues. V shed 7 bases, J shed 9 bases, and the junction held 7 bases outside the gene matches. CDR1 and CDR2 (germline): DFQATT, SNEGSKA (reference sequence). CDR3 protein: CSVNPGQTQYF. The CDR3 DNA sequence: TGCAGTGTTAATCCGGGACAGACGCAGTATTTT.

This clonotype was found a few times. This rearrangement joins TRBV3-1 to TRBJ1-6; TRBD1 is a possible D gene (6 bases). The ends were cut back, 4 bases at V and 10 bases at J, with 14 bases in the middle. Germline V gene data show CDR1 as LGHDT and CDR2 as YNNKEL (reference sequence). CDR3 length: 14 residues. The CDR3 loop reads CASSLSGGRSPLHF. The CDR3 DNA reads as TGTGCCAGCAGCCTAAGCGGGGGCAGGTCACCCCTCCACTTT.

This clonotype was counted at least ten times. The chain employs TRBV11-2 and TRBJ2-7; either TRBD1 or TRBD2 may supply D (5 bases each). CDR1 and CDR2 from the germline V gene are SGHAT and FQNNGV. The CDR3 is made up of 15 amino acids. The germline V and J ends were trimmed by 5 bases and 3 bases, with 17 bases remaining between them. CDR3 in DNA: TGTGCCAGCAGCCAAAACCGGGACGGCCACTACGAGCAGTACTTC. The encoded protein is CASSQNRDGHYEQYF.

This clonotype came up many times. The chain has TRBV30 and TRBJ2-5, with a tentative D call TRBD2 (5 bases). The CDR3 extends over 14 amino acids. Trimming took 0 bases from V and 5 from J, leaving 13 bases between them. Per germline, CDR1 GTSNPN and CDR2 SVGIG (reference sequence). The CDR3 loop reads CAWSVPRERETQYF. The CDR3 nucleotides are TGTGCCTGGAGTGTCCCTAGGGAGAGGGAGACCCAGTACTTC.

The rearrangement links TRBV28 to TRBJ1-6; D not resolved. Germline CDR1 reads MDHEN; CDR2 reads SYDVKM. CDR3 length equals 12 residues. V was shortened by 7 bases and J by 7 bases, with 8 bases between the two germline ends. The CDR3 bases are TGTGCCAGCACTTTGGGAAATTCACCCCTCCACTTT. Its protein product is CASTLGNSPLHF.

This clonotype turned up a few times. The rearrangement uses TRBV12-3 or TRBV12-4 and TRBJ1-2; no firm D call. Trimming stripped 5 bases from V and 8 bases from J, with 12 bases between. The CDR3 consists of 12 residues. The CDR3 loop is CASSPFQGGYTF. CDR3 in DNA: TGTGCCAGCAGTCCGTTTCAAGGGGGCTACACCTTC.

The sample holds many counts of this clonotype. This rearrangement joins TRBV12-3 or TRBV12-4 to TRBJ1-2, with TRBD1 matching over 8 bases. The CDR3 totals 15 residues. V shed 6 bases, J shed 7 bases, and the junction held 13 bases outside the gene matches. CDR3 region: CASSPDRAGTRGYTF. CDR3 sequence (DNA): TGTGCCAGCAGCCCGGACAGGGCCGGAACGCGTGGCTACACCTTC.

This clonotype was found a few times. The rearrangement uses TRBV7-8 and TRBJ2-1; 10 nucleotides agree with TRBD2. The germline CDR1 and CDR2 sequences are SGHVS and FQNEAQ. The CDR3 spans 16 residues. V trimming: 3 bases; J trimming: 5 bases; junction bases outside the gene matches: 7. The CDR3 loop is CASSFASGGVDNEQFF. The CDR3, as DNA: TGTGCCAGCAGCTTCGCGAGCGGGGGGGTGGACAATGAGCAGTTCTTC.

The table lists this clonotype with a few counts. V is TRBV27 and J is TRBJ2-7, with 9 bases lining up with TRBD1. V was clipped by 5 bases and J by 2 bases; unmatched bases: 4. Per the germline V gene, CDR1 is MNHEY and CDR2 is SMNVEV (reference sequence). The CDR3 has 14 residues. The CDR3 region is CASSRTGETYEQYF. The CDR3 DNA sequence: TGTGCCAGCAGTCGGACAGGGGAGACCTACGAGCAGTACTTC.

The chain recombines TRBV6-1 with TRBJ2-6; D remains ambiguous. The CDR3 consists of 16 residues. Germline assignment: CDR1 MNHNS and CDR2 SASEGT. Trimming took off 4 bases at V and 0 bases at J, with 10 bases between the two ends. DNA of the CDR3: TGTGCCAGCAGTGCCTCGTGGGACTCTGGGGCCAACGTCCTGACTTTC. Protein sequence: CASSASWDSGANVLTF.

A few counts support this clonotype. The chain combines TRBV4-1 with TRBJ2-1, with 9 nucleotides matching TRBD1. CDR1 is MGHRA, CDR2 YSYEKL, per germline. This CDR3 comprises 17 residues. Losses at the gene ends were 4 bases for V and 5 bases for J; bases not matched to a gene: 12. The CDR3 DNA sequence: TGCGCCAGCAGCCGCGTATCCGGGACAGGGAGACACAATGAGCAGTTCTTC. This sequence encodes CASSRVSGTGRHNEQFF.